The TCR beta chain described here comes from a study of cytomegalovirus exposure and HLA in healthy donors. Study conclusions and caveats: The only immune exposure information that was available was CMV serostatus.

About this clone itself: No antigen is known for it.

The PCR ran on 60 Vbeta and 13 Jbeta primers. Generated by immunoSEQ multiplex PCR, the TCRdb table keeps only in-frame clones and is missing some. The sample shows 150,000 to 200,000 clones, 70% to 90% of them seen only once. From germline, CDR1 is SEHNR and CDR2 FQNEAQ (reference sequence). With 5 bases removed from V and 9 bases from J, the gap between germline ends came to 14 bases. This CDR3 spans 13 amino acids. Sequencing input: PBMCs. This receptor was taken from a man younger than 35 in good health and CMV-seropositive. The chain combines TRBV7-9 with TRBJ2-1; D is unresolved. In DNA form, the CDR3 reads TGTGCCAGCAGCGATCTAGAGTTCGGTGAGCAGTTCTTC. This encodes CASSDLEFGEQFF.